A single sample gave rise to the 6 T cell receptor beta chains below, sequenced in a study. One entry per CDR3 protein, called by TCRdb with MiXCR from the RT-PCR reads. In the table there are hundreds of thousands of distinct CDR3 sequences, approximately 14% of which are singletons. The sequencing input was memory CD4+ T cells from blood. The receptors were sampled from a female donor in good health, serving as a healthy control.

This clonotype was found many times. In nucleotides, the CDR3 is TGCAGCGTTCCATTGACAGGGGTAGAGACCCAGTACTTC. This sequence encodes CSVPLTGVETQYF. The chain is built from TRBV29-1 and TRBJ2-5; TRBD1 agrees at 8 bases. The J segment lost 4 bases and the V segment lost 5 bases, leaving 6 bases of the junction unmatched. This CDR3 comprises 13 residues. Per germline, CDR1 SQVTM and CDR2 ANQGSEA.

This sequence joins TRBV7-2 and TRBJ1-6, with no clear D. The germline V gene has CDR1 SGHTA and CDR2 FQGNSA. CDR3 length equals 14 residues. V was cut by 0 bases and J by 10 bases, with 10 bases left in between. This chain's CDR3 is CASSLALPQSPLHF. The DNA of the CDR3 is TGTGCCAGCAGCTTAGCGTTGCCCCAGTCACCCCTCCACTTT.

This clonotype was seen many times. This chain links TRBV7-8 with TRBJ2-5; 9 nucleotides agree with TRBD1. V gave up 4 bases and J gave up 2 bases; unmatched junction bases: 5. Germline values: CDR1 SGHVS, CDR2 FQNEAQ. CDR3 size: 15 residues. For the CDR3, the DNA is TGTGCCAGCAGCTCCGGACAGGGGAGGCAAGAGACCCAGTACTTC. Translation gives CASSSGQGRQETQYF.

This clonotype turned up a few times. CDR3 in amino acids: CASSLVGTSGNNEQFF. The CDR3 DNA sequence: TGTGCCAGCAGCTTAGTAGGGACTAGCGGAAACAATGAGCAGTTCTTC. This chain uses TRBV11-1 with TRBJ2-1; 11 bases fit TRBD2. V lost 1 base and J lost 5; bases outside the gene matches: 4. CDR3 length: 16 residues. Germline assignment: CDR1 SGHAT and CDR2 FQDESV (reference sequence). The complete variable domain, with remaining parts taken from reference TRBV11-1 and TRBJ2-1, reads EAEVAQSPRYKITEKSQAVAFWCDPISGHATLYWYRQILGQGPELLVQFQDESVVDDSQLPKDRFSAERLKGVDSTLKIQPAELGDSAMYLCASSLVGTSGNNEQFFGPGTRLTVL.

This clonotype was observed at least ten times. The J gene is TRBJ2-2, the V gene TRBV9; 8 positions match TRBD1. After removal of 0 bases from V and 1 base from J, the junction contained 5 bases not matched to a gene. Germline V gene data show CDR1 as SGDLS and CDR2 as YYNGEE. CDR3 length equals 17 residues. The CDR3 spells CASSVAGGVQNTGELFF. CDR3 nucleotide sequence: TGTGCCAGCAGCGTAGCAGGGGGCGTGCAGAACACCGGGGAGCTGTTTTTT.

The CDR3 sequence: CASNLSGTIDMLGNTIYF. CDR3 DNA sequence: TGTGCCAGCAACTTATCCGGGACAATCGACATGCTTGGAAACACCATATATTTT. This chain connects TRBV6-2 or TRBV6-3 to TRBJ1-3, with a possible D match to TRBD1 (6 bases). CDR1 and CDR2 from the germline V gene are MNHEY and SVGEGT. The CDR3 covers 18 residues. V was shortened by 7 bases and J by 3 bases, with 25 bases between the two germline ends.